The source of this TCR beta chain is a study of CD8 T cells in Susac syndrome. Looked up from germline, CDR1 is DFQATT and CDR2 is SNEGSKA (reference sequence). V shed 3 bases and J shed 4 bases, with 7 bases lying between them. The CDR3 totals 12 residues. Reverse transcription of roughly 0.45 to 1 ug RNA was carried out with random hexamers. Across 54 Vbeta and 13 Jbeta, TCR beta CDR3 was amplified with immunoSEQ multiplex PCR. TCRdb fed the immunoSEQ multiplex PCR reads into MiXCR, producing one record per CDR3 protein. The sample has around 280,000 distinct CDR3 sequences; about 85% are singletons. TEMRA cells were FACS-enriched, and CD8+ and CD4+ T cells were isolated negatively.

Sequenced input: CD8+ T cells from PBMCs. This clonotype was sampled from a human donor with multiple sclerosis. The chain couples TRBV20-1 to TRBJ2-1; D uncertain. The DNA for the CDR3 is TGCAGTGCTAGGAGGAGATACAATGAGCAGTTCTTC. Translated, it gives CSARRRYNEQFF.